This T cell receptor beta chain was profiled in a study of identical twins. Findings of the study overall: Reduced insertions were recorded for abundant cord blood beta clonotypes, with no such pattern in memory repertoires. Conclusions rested on cross-sectional statistics rather than following the same donors.

It was template switching that added a universal primer site, and there were unique molecular identifiers on the cDNA. MiXCR, run by TCRdb on the 5' RACE reads, gives a single entry per CDR3 protein. This sample yields just over 500,000 distinct CDR3 sequences, of which roughly a fifth are seen a single time; 0.75% to 0.95% belongs to the top ten. About this clonotype itself: Its specificity is not known.

Separately, the same data were catalogued under a study of T cells expressing NK-cell markers. That publication notes: With respect to HCMV, most of the eight sequenced donors were seropositive, and one was seronegative.

The source is a woman in her late teens or twenties in good health. Material: CD4+ T cells sorted from blood.

CDR3 DNA: TGTGCCAGCAGCTTCCAGTGGCTGGATGAGCAGTTCTTC. It encodes CASSFQWLDEQFF. The chain is built from TRBV7-2 and TRBJ2-1, with no clear D. V shed 3 bases and J shed 8 bases, with 11 bases lying between them. Germline V CDR1 and CDR2: SGHTA, FQGNSA. This CDR3 has 13 amino acids.